Each of the 27 T cell receptor beta chains below was sequenced from the same sample in a study of Ad26.COV2.S vaccination and SARS-CoV-2 variants. As to treatment: around 19 received Ad26.COV2.S at low or high dose, single or two shots; about 5 received placebo; per-sample allocation not given. Sampling occurred on day 63 after the first vaccine or placebo injection. TCRdb keeps only in-frame clones here, not all; method: immunoSEQ multiplex PCR. The repertoire holds around 300,000 clones, with 80% to 90% as singletons. The source material was peripheral blood, sampled in a trial of Ad26.COV2.S vaccine versus placebo. These receptors were obtained from a person aged 18 to 65 who received the Ad26.COV2.S COVID-19 vaccine or a placebo.

The genes are TRBV5-6 and TRBJ2-7; a possible D gene is TRBD1 (5 bases). Germline values: CDR1 SGHDT, CDR2 YYEEEE. There are 13 residues in the CDR3. V lost 3 bases, J lost 3 bases, and 10 bases lay in between. The chain's CDR3 is CASSSPDIYEQYF. The CDR3 coding sequence is TGTGCCAGCAGCTCTCCGGACATCTACGAGCAGTACTTC.

The chain uses TRBV5-8 and TRBJ1-5, with 7 nucleotides matching TRBD1. V was pared by 4 bases and J by 3 bases, with 7 bases of the junction left unmatched. The CDR3 loop spans 15 amino acids. Germline CDR1 and CDR2: SGHTS and YDEGEE. For the CDR3, the DNA is TGTGCCAGCAGCCGTACAACAGGGGTCAATCAGCCCCAGCATTTT. Translated, it gives CASSRTTGVNQPQHF.

V is TRBV19 and J is TRBJ1-5, with a tentative D call TRBD1 (5 bases). CDR1 and CDR2 from the germline V gene are LNHDA and SQIVND (reference sequence). The ends were cut back, 1 base at V and 2 bases at J, with 6 bases in the middle. The CDR3 is 14 amino acids. The CDR3 is CASSIARGNQPQHF. CDR3 sequence (DNA): TGTGCCAGTAGTATAGCCAGGGGCAATCAGCCCCAGCATTTT.

The V and J genes are TRBV11-3 and TRBJ2-1, with D hard to call. Germline CDR1 SGHNT, CDR2 YENEEA. The CDR3 has 15 amino acids. V was clipped by 1 base and J by 5 bases, with 12 bases between them. For the CDR3, the DNA is TGTGCCAGCAGCTTAGGAGCCACTGAGAACAATGAGCAGTTCTTC. Its protein product is CASSLGATENNEQFF.

The rearrangement joins TRBV3-1 (or the pseudogene TRBV3-2) to TRBJ1-2; D gene unclear. V gave up 2 bases and J gave up 8 bases, with 15 bases separating them. The CDR3 totals 14 residues. Germline CDR1 is LGHDT and CDR2 is YNNKEL (reference sequence). This chain's CDR3 is CASSQLGRVGGYTF. CDR3 nucleotide sequence: TGTGCCAGCAGCCAACTTGGTAGGGTCGGAGGCTACACCTTC.

The genes are TRBV7-9 and TRBJ1-5; 7 bases line up with TRBD1. Germline V gene data show CDR1 as SEHNR and CDR2 as FQNEAQ (reference sequence). This CDR3 comprises 14 residues. Trimming cost V 5 bases and J 3 bases; bases outside gene matches: 4. The CDR3 protein is CASSVTGDNQPQHF. The CDR3 nucleotides are TGTGCCAGCAGCGTTACAGGGGACAATCAGCCCCAGCATTTT. The full variable domain, with the rest looked up from reference TRBV7-9 and TRBJ1-5, is DTGVSQNPRHKITKRGQNVTFRCDPISEHNRLYWYRQTLGQGPEFLTYFQNEAQLEKSRLLSDRFSAERPKGSFSTLEIQRTEQGDSAMYLCASSVTGDNQPQHFGDGTRLSIL.

This sequence joins TRBV19 and TRBJ2-3; 8 bases fit TRBD2. The germline V gene encodes CDR1 LNHDA and CDR2 SQIVND (reference sequence). V lost 5 bases, J lost 0 bases, and 10 bases stayed unmatched. The CDR3 consists of 17 residues. Here the CDR3 reads CASSWRRGVGSTDTQYF. CDR3 DNA: TGTGCCAGTAGTTGGAGGCGGGGGGTGGGTAGCACAGATACGCAGTATTTT.

J is TRBJ2-3 and V is TRBV18, with 10 bases identical to TRBD1. Looked up from germline, CDR1 is KGHSH and CDR2 is LQKENI. V dropped 3 bases and J dropped 6; count of bases not matched to a gene: 6. This CDR3 is built from 15 residues. The CDR3 DNA reads as TGTGCCAGCTCACCGCCGGGACAGGGGAGGGATACGCAGTATTTT. This translates into CASSPPGQGRDTQYF.

The DNA for the CDR3 is TGTGCCAGCAGCGACGAGTGGGGCGGGGATGAAAAACTGTTTTTT. Translated: CASSDEWGGDEKLFF. This chain connects TRBV6-5 to TRBJ1-4; TRBD1 might be the D (5 bases). The CDR3 runs to 15 residues. From germline, CDR1 is MNHEY and CDR2 SVGAGI. The V end was cut by 6 bases, the J end by 6 bases, with 17 bases between.

The J gene is TRBJ2-7, the V gene TRBV10-3; D remains unclear. The CDR3 covers 14 residues. Germline CDR1 reads ENHRY; CDR2 reads SYGVKD. V was pared by 7 bases and J by 0 bases, with 13 bases between. CDR3 DNA: TGTGCCATCAATCCCAACCCCAACTCCTACGAGCAGTACTTC. Its protein product is CAINPNPNSYEQYF.

The genes are TRBV7-8 and TRBJ2-1; D ambiguous. From germline, CDR1 is SGHVS and CDR2 FQNEAQ. The CDR3 has 14 amino acids. Deletions cut 3 bases from V and 1 base from J, with 7 bases between. This chain's CDR3 is CASSFDLSYNEQFF. The CDR3 nucleotides are TGTGCCAGCAGCTTCGATCTTTCCTACAATGAGCAGTTCTTC.

The chain links TRBV27 to TRBJ2-2; TRBD2 matches at 12 bases. The CDR3 runs to 17 residues. Unmatched junction bases numbered 12, after V lost 7 bases and J lost 6 bases. Germline V gene lookup returns CDR1 MNHEY and CDR2 SMNVEV (reference sequence). CDR3 region: CASTRDGGLAGSGELFF. The CDR3 DNA reads TGTGCCAGCACCCGGGACGGAGGACTAGCGGGGTCCGGGGAGCTGTTTTTT.

The V gene is TRBV7-2, the J gene TRBJ2-1, with 7 bases that match TRBD2. The V gene end was trimmed by 3 bases and the J gene end by 9 bases; junction bases not matched to a gene: 5. The CDR3 is made up of 13 amino acids. Germline V CDR1 and CDR2: SGHTA, FQGNSA. The CDR3 DNA is TGTGCCAGCAGCTTGAAGCGGGATTTTGAGCAGTTCTTC. Translation gives CASSLKRDFEQFF.

The chain has TRBV24-1 and TRBJ2-3, with 7 bases matching TRBD1. The junction had 5 bases not matched to a gene; V was cut back by 4 bases and J by 5 bases. The CDR3 is 14 amino acids. The V gene's germline CDR1 is KGHDR and CDR2 SFDVKD. The CDR3 is CATSESDRVDTQYF. CDR3 in DNA: TGTGCCACCAGTGAGAGCGACAGGGTAGATACGCAGTATTTT.

The chain combines TRBV5-4 with TRBJ2-1, with 10 bases that match TRBD2. With V trimmed by 3 bases and J by 1 base, 4 bases remained unmatched. CDR1 and CDR2 from the germline V gene are SGHNT and YYREEE (reference sequence). The CDR3 loop spans 16 amino acids. CDR3 sequence: CASSSTSGESYNEQFF. The CDR3 bases are TGTGCCAGCAGCTCCACTAGCGGGGAATCCTACAATGAGCAGTTCTTC.

The V and J genes are TRBV21-1 and TRBJ2-6; whether TRBD2, the table's D call, matches the DNA was not checked. TRBV21-1 is marked as a pseudogene. The CDR3 is 19 residues long. The CDR3: CASSKGDSGRASGANVLTF. For the CDR3, the DNA is TGTGCCAGCAGCAAAGGGGACTCCGGACGGGCTTCTGGGGCCAACGTCCTGACTTTC.

V usage is TRBV4-2 and J usage is TRBJ1-4; 7 nucleotides align to TRBD1. In germline, CDR1 is LGHNA, CDR2 YNFKEQ. This CDR3 comprises 14 residues. The junction had 5 bases not matched to a gene; V was cut back by 2 bases and J by 8 bases. CDR3 amino acids: CASSQIQGGEKLFF. In DNA, the CDR3 is TGTGCCAGCAGCCAAATCCAGGGGGGCGAAAAACTGTTTTTT.

The chain links TRBV28 to TRBJ2-7; tentative D call: TRBD1 (5 bases). Trimming shortened V by 2 bases and J by 6 bases, and 8 bases separated the two germline ends. CDR3 length: 12 amino acids. Germline values: CDR1 MDHEN, CDR2 SYDVKM. The CDR3 region is CASSLPGSEQYF. The DNA of the CDR3 is TGTGCCAGCAGTTTACCAGGGTCCGAGCAGTACTTC.

The chain combines TRBV19 with TRBJ2-2, with TRBD1 as a possible D gene (6 bases). CDR1 and CDR2 from the germline V gene are LNHDA and SQIVND (reference sequence). This CDR3 has 15 residues. Deletions cut 4 bases from V and 3 bases from J, with 12 bases between. For the CDR3, the DNA is TGTGCCAGTAGTACGGGACATCCCTACACCGGGGAGCTGTTTTTT. Its protein is CASSTGHPYTGELFF.

This rearrangement joins TRBV3-1 (or the pseudogene TRBV3-2) to TRBJ2-1; 9 bases line up with TRBD1. Trimming took 4 bases from V and 5 from J; bases not matched to a gene: 6. CDR3 length: 15 amino acids. The germline CDR1 and CDR2 sequences are LGHDT and YNNKEL (reference sequence). CDR3 in amino acids: CASSRARQGDNEQFF. The CDR3 DNA sequence: TGTGCCAGCAGCCGAGCTAGACAGGGGGACAATGAGCAGTTCTTC.

This chain joins TRBV10-3 and TRBJ2-3, with 7 bases matching TRBD1. Germline assignment: CDR1 ENHRY and CDR2 SYGVKD. This CDR3 region has 15 residues. J gave up 0 bases and V 3 bases, and 3 bases lay outside the gene matches. CDR3 loop: CAISERQGSTDTQYF. The CDR3, as DNA: TGTGCCATCAGTGAAAGACAGGGAAGCACAGATACGCAGTATTTT.

As regards this clone: The identical CDR3 is also encoded by other nucleotide sequences in the sample. The CDR3 loop is CASSLQGDYGYTF. CDR3 nucleotides: TGCGCCAGCAGCTTGCAGGGGGACTATGGCTACACCTTC. The chain recombines TRBV5-1 with TRBJ1-2, with TRBD1 identical over 7 bases. Per germline, CDR1 SGHRS and CDR2 YFSETQ. The CDR3 covers 13 residues. The junction had 0 bases not matched to a gene; V was cut back by 1 base and J by 3 bases.

CDR3 protein: CASSGTDGEKLFF. CDR3 nucleotide sequence: TGTGCCAGCAGCGGTACGGACGGTGAAAAACTGTTTTTT. The rearrangement uses TRBV14 and TRBJ1-4, with D unclear. CDR3 size: 13 residues. The germline V gene encodes CDR1 SGHDN and CDR2 FVKESK. V shed 5 bases and J shed 7 bases, with 11 bases lying between them.

J is TRBJ1-5 and V is TRBV19, with TRBD1 identical over 7 bases. Trimming removed 5 bases from V and 4 bases from J; junction bases left unmatched: 5. CDR3 length: 14 residues. Germline CDR1 reads LNHDA; CDR2 reads SQIVND (reference sequence). CDR3 DNA sequence: TGTGCCAGTAGTCCAAAGGACAGGAATCAGCCCCAGCATTTT. It encodes CASSPKDRNQPQHF.

This rearrangement joins TRBV12-3 or TRBV12-4 to TRBJ1-2; tentative D call: TRBD1 (6 bases). The length of the CDR3 is 12 residues. With 5 bases removed from V and 12 bases from J, the gap between germline ends came to 16 bases. CDR3 sequence reads: CASSPGGGAHTF. The CDR3 DNA follows: TGTGCCAGCAGTCCGGGGGGGGGCGCGCACACCTTC.

The chain employs TRBV5-5 and TRBJ2-1; 10 positions match TRBD1. The CDR3 loop spans 15 amino acids. Unmatched junction bases numbered 5, after V lost 1 base and J lost 7 bases. The germline V gene has CDR1 SGHKS and CDR2 YYEKEE (reference sequence). In DNA, the CDR3 is TGTGCCAGCAGCTTGACGGGACAGGGGAGGAATGAGCAGTTCTTC. This encodes CASSLTGQGRNEQFF.

This clone was recorded a few times. The rearrangement uses TRBV18 and TRBJ2-7; 9 bases map to TRBD2. Trimming removed 1 base from V and 3 bases from J; junction bases left unmatched: 1. Germline-derived CDR1 and CDR2 are KGHSH and LQKENI. The CDR3 is 14 residues long. The CDR3 DNA follows: TGTGCCAGCTCACCACGGCGGGAGGGCTACGAGCAGTACTTC. Its translation is CASSPRREGYEQYF. Full variable domain (remainder filled in from reference TRBV18 and TRBJ2-7): NAGVMQNPRHLVRRRGQEARLRCSPMKGHSHVYWYRQLPEEGLKFMVYLQKENIIDESGMPKERFSAEFPKEGPSILRIQQVVRGDSAAYFCASSPRREGYEQYFGPGTRLTVT.